These 2 T cell receptor beta chains were sequenced from one sample in a study of shared clonotypes between healthy human individuals. TCRdb's table, derived via immunoSEQ multiplex PCR, lists solely in-frame clones and lacks some. The sample lists about 2.3 million clones; less than 95% were seen once. Source material: naive CD4+ T cells from PBMCs. Subset denoted: CD45RA+ positively selected. The source is a man between 18 and 35 years old in good health. Some clones in this sample may be carry-over from other donors' samples.

The rearrangement links TRBV5-6 to TRBJ2-7; no definite D call. The germline gives CDR1 SGHDT, CDR2 YYEEEE. The CDR3 sequence is 14 residues long. Trimming took 0 bases from V and 0 from J, leaving 7 bases between them. The CDR3 loop reads CASSLVGFSYEQYF. The CDR3 coding sequence is TGTGCCAGCAGCTTGGTGGGGTTCTCCTACGAGCAGTACTTC.

CDR3 loop: CASSPGDSWSGNTIYF. Here the CDR3 DNA reads TGCGCCAGCAGCCCCGGGGACAGTTGGTCTGGAAACACCATATATTTT. This rearrangement joins TRBV5-1 to TRBJ1-3, with 7 bases matching TRBD1. Germline V gene lookup returns CDR1 SGHRS and CDR2 YFSETQ. J gave up 1 base and V 4 bases, and 8 bases lay outside the gene matches. The CDR3 has 16 residues. The full variable domain, in which reference TRBV5-1 and TRBJ1-3 provide the parts outside the CDR3, is KAGVTQTPRYLIKTRGQQVTLSCSPISGHRSVSWYQQTPGQGLQFLFEYFSETQRNKGNFPGRFSGRQFSNSRSEMNVSTLELGDSALYLCASSPGDSWSGNTIYFGEGSWLTVV.